A single sample is the source of the 20 T cell receptor beta chains below, sequenced in a study of blood T cells in healthy people across ages. A second PCR, run for roughly 7 to 11 cycles, used a sample-barcoded 5' primer plus a J-beta primer mix. TCRdb fed the 5' RACE reads into MiXCR, producing one record per CDR3 protein. The sample carries approximately 580,000 distinct CDR3 sequences, nearly 25% recorded once. This same sample was also taken into another study, of T cells of mothers and their children.

The specimen sequenced was blood. All receptors come from a boy aged 10-17 years in good health.

The chain combines TRBV11-2 with TRBJ1-4; TRBD1 matches at 7 bases. Trimming removed 6 bases from V and 5 bases from J; junction bases left unmatched: 3. Germline CDR1 is SGHAT and CDR2 is FQNNGV. The length of the CDR3 is 13 residues. The DNA of the CDR3 is TGTGCCAGCAGGGGACAGATCAATGAAAAACTGTTTTTT. Residues: CASRGQINEKLFF.

Points on this clonotype: At one end, the junction sequence differs from germline, possibly due to a read error. The chain recombines TRBV2 with TRBJ1-6, with 7 bases lining up with TRBD1. This CDR3 has 15 amino acids. CDR1 is SNHLY, CDR2 FYNNEI, per germline. In DNA form, the CDR3 reads TGTGCCAGCACGGGACAGAGCTCCGATAATTCACCCCTCCACTTT. It yields the protein CASTGQSSDNSPLHF.

This clonotype was counted ten times or more. V and J are TRBV2 and TRBJ2-1; no clear D gene. Trimming removed 4 bases from V and 7 bases from J, with 2 bases in between. The CDR3 sequence is 10 residues long. CDR1 and CDR2 (germline): SNHLY, FYNNEI. In DNA form, the CDR3 reads TGTGCCAGCAGTGGTAATGAGCAGTTCTTC. It specifies CASSGNEQFF.

This clonotype occurred a few times. The chain combines TRBV20-1 with TRBJ2-2; a weak D match, TRBD1 (5 bases). Germline CDR1 and CDR2: DFQATT and SNEGSKA (reference sequence). Trimming removed 0 bases from V and 0 bases from J, with 23 bases in between. This CDR3 comprises 20 residues. As DNA, the CDR3 is TGCAGTGCTAGAGATAAGTCTTCCAAAGTCAGGGCGACGAACACCGGGGAGCTGTTTTTT. Protein product: CSARDKSSKVRATNTGELFF.

The chain employs TRBV27 and TRBJ2-7, with a possible D match to TRBD2 (5 bases). Looked up from germline, CDR1 is MNHEY and CDR2 is SMNVEV (reference sequence). The CDR3 consists of 13 residues. Trimming shortened V by 2 bases and J by 3 bases, and 8 bases separated the two germline ends. The DNA for the CDR3 is TGTGCCAGCAGTTTAAGTCGGGACTACGAGCAGTACTTC. Translated, it gives CASSLSRDYEQYF.

The rearrangement uses TRBV28 and TRBJ1-1; D remains ambiguous. Trimming took off 8 bases at V and 1 base at J, with 20 bases between the two ends. In germline, CDR1 is MDHEN, CDR2 SYDVKM. There are 16 residues in the CDR3. This chain's CDR3 is CASSTGGSGTNTEAFF. Here the CDR3 DNA reads TGTGCCAGCTCAACGGGAGGGTCCGGAACGAACACTGAAGCTTTCTTT.

The rearrangement links TRBV9 to TRBJ2-5; TRBD1 matches at 10 bases. TRBJ2-7 matches the DNA end more closely, so the J call is doubtful. The CDR3 totals 15 residues. Per the germline V gene, CDR1 is SGDLS and CDR2 is YYNGEE. The CDR3 coding sequence is TGTGCCAGCAGCGTAGCGGGACAGGGGTCTTACGAGCAGTACTTC. Translated: CASSVAGQGSYEQYF.

This clonotype was picked up a small number of times. This sequence joins TRBV10-3 and TRBJ2-1, with 11 bases matching TRBD2. The V and J ends lost 6 bases and 4 bases, in that order; junction bases with no gene match: 5. Germline values: CDR1 ENHRY, CDR2 SYGVKD. This CDR3 region has 15 residues. This CDR3 reads CAISTSGGSYNEQFF. The CDR3 nucleotides are TGTGCCATCAGCACTAGCGGGGGATCATACAATGAGCAGTTCTTC.

This clonotype was observed a handful of times. The genes are TRBV18 and TRBJ1-6; D not resolved. Trimming cost V 3 bases and J 5 bases, with 8 bases left between them. The CDR3 runs to 14 residues. The V gene's germline CDR1 is KGHSH and CDR2 LQKENI. CDR3 in DNA: TGTGCCAGCTCACCCAACGGAGATAATTCACCCCTCCACTTT. The encoded protein is CASSPNGDNSPLHF.

This chain uses TRBV5-4 with TRBJ1-2, with D maybe TRBD1 (6 bases). Between the trimmed V and J ends, which lost 1 base and 8 bases, there was a span of 18 bases. This CDR3 comprises 15 residues. Germline V gene data show CDR1 as SGHNT and CDR2 as YYREEE (reference sequence). CDR3 nucleotide sequence: TGTGCCAGCAGCTTGTTCCCCGTAGGGGGAAGAGGCTACACCTTC. Residues: CASSLFPVGGRGYTF. Filled out from reference TRBV5-4 and TRBJ1-2, the complete variable domain reads ETGVTQSPTHLIKTRGQQVTLRCSSQSGHNTVSWYQQALGQGPQFIFQYYREEENGRGNFPPRFSGLQFPNYSSELNVNALELDDSALYLCASSLFPVGGRGYTFGSGTRLTVV.

CDR3 in amino acids: CSARLSSGGLNIQYF. Here the CDR3 DNA reads TGCAGTGCTAGACTCTCTAGCGGGGGCCTGAACATTCAGTACTTC. This chain joins TRBV20-1 and TRBJ2-4; 10 nucleotides match TRBD2. Per germline, CDR1 DFQATT and CDR2 SNEGSKA (reference sequence). CDR3 length equals 15 residues. The V gene end was trimmed by 2 bases and the J gene end by 7 bases; junction bases not matched to a gene: 8.

The chain is built from TRBV9 and TRBJ2-5; maybe TRBD2 (6 bases). Deletions cut 3 bases from V and 7 bases from J, with 13 bases between. Per germline, CDR1 SGDLS and CDR2 YYNGEE. The CDR3 is made up of 13 amino acids. CDR3 DNA: TGTGCCAGCAGCGCGACAGCCGGGGGGACCCAGTACTTC. The encoded protein is CASSATAGGTQYF.

As to this clonotype: Likely a read error: the CDR3 ends without its conserved phenylalanine or tryptophan. The J gene is TRBJ2-5, the V gene TRBV12-3 or TRBV12-4; 12 positions agree with TRBD2. Judging by the DNA end, TRBJ2-1 fits better; the J call may be wrong. The CDR3 extends over 18 amino acids. The CDR3 bases are TGTGCCAGCAGTTTTCAGGGGCTAGCGGGGGGGCGATTCGATGAGCAGTTCCTC. It is translated as CASSFQGLAGGRFDEQFL.

Only a few counts were recorded for this clonotype. V usage is TRBV5-1 and J usage is TRBJ2-2, with D perhaps matching TRBD1 (6 bases). Germline lookup yields CDR1 SGHRS and CDR2 YFSETQ. The CDR3 has 15 amino acids. V shed 5 bases and J shed 2 bases, with 13 bases lying between them. CDR3 sequence reads: CASSRTDRNTGELFF. The CDR3 coding sequence is TGCGCCAGCAGTAGGACGGACAGAAACACCGGGGAGCTGTTTTTT.

The chain uses TRBV7-8 and TRBJ1-4; TRBD1 is a possible D gene (5 bases). V lost 5 bases and J 10 bases, leaving 17 bases between the germline ends. CDR3 length equals 14 residues. CDR1 is SGHVS and CDR2 is FQNEAQ in the germline V gene. In DNA, the CDR3 is TGTGCCAGCAGCGTAGAATGGGGCGCGGGAAAACTGTTTTTT. This codes for CASSVEWGAGKLFF.

The V and J genes are TRBV20-1 and TRBJ2-4; D may be TRBD2 (6 bases). Germline CDR1 DFQATT, CDR2 SNEGSKA (reference sequence). V lost 4 bases and J lost 4, with 17 bases in between. The CDR3 length is 15 residues. As DNA, the CDR3 is TGCAGTGCTACAACTCGCTCGGGACTTAAAAACATTCAGTACTTC. Translating gives CSATTRSGLKNIQYF.

V gene TRBV6-2 or TRBV6-3 combines with J gene TRBJ2-3; D may be TRBD1 (5 bases). Trimming shortened V by 2 bases and J by 3 bases, and 9 bases separated the two germline ends. Germline loops: CDR1 MNHEY, CDR2 SVGEGT. The length of the CDR3 is 14 residues. As DNA, the CDR3 is TGTGCCAGCAGTTACGGCAGGGAAACAGATACGCAGTATTTT. This translates into CASSYGRETDTQYF.

This clonotype appeared once. This sequence joins TRBV25-1 and TRBJ2-2; D uncertain. Germline CDR1 MGHDK, CDR2 SYGVNS. Trimming cost V 11 bases and J 1 base, with 8 bases left between them. The CDR3 totals 12 residues. CDR3 bases: TGTGCCCTGGCAGGGAACACCGGGGAGCTGTTTTTT. Its protein product is CALAGNTGELFF.

This clonotype was seen more than once but under ten times. For the CDR3, the DNA is TGTGCCTTAAGTATAGCGGGCAGGGGTGAGCAGTTCTTC. This encodes CALSIAGRGEQFF. The V call is TRBV30, the J call TRBJ2-5, with a tentative D call TRBD2 (7 bases). Judging by the DNA end, TRBJ2-1 fits better; the J call may be wrong. The length of the CDR3 is 13 residues. Germline V gene lookup returns CDR1 GTSNPN and CDR2 SVGIG (reference sequence).

The V gene is TRBV12-3 or TRBV12-4, the J gene TRBJ2-3; TRBD1 matches 8 bases. Unmatched junction bases numbered 4, after V lost 2 bases and J lost 3 bases. This CDR3 has 15 residues. CDR3 bases: TGTGCCAGCAGTTTAAACAGGGGGTTTACAGATACGCAGTATTTT. Its translation is CASSLNRGFTDTQYF.